This TCR beta chain was retrieved from a study of T cells in Graves' hyperthyroidism and ophthalmopathy (dated by TCRdb to the late 2010s). Concerning the study at large: Peripheral blood was collected at initial diagnosis, before any treatment. To identify TCR V-J signatures that set the groups apart, the researchers used a discovery cohort of roughly 100 patients, made up of under 50 with Graves' ophthalmopathy and 57 with stable Graves' hyperthyroidism. An independent validation cohort of some 18 hyperthyroidism patients and approximately 17 patients who later progressed to ophthalmopathy tested prospective prediction of ophthalmopathy. For training and testing, the 110 or so patients in the discovery cohort were randomly divided in a 7:3 ratio. In addition, the study compared T-cell repertoires in thyroid tissue and in blood from roughly 6 Graves' hyperthyroidism patients. Once sampling was done, hyperthyroidism patients were given methimazole at a starting dose of 30 mg daily, whereas ophthalmopathy patients were given high-dose intravenous methylprednisolone. The paper describes TCR Vbeta CDR3 sequencing of 135 peripheral blood samples, made up of roughly 45 ophthalmopathy patients, 70 to 75 hyperthyroidism patients and 17 progressor patients. Points the paper makes about the study in general: Sample size was not statistically predetermined, and investigators were not blinded to group allocation. Blood samples also contained most of the expanded thyroid clonotypes (frequency above 0.001), which suggests that blood repertoires may reflect thyroid immune responses. In validation, the model predicted progression to ophthalmopathy with over 65% sensitivity and less than 75% specificity, a median of 6.5 months before onset. Ophthalmopathy was separated from stable hyperthyroidism by a 13 V-J signature model, with about 88% sensitivity and 81% to 83% specificity obtained in cross-validation and 80%/75% obtained in testing.

The TCR beta CDR3 regions were amplified from RNA transcripts. The first round of RT-PCR for the TCR CDR3 was performed with the HTBI primer set and the Qiagen OneStep RT-PCR kit. Libraries were constructed in a second round of multiplex PCR, after which size selection and purification were carried out. The libraries were sequenced on an Illumina HiSeq2000 using paired-end 100 bp reads. The study's own analysis went as follows. Raw data were processed with SOAPnuke, discarding reads with adapters, uncalled bases, mean Phred below 15, or no exact constant-primer or identifier match. COPE v1.2.5 was used to merge high-quality paired reads, and clonotypes were defined as unique nucleotide sequences. MiTCR v1.1 was used to align the clonotypes against IMGT TRBV, TRBD and TRBJ reference segments. The analysis included only V-J combinations with a frequency above 0.0001, which together covered 99% to 99.2% of the repertoires. The TCS score was defined as the ratio of F50 (clonal expansion) to E x V (chaos), calculated using BLOSUM62-based TCRdist between CDR3 peptides within each V-J. Welch's t-statistics and random forest reduced 500 to 550 V-J features to 10 to 15, which were used in a naive Bayes classifier (R e1071). In-frame beta chains were kept once TCRdb had trimmed the public reads at Q25 with fastp and called clones with MiXCR. Entries are consolidated by CDR3 protein sequence, retaining the most common genes and DNA. TCRdb's processing, not the authors' own work, is the source of the V and J calls. For this sample the table gives some 400,000 distinct CDR3 sequences, of which more than 11% were detected only once. Of the sample, approximately 11% falls within the top ten clones.

About this clonotype: Its antigen is still unknown. No quality values exist for individual bases; no much larger clone is one base distant.

Graves' hyperthyroidism was defined as stable when no progression to ophthalmopathy occurred over 18 months of follow-up. Hyperthyroidism patients were newly diagnosed, had a disease duration of under 2 months, and were aged 18 to 65 years. Patients with uncontrolled infections, other autoimmune diseases, pregnancy or lactation were excluded. Clinical symptoms, serum thyroxine and TRAb, thyroid ultrasound, and orbital computed tomography formed the basis for the diagnoses. PBMCs were separated from about 10 ml of fresh peripheral blood using Ficoll-Paque density gradient centrifugation. Total RNA was extracted using Trizol reagent, and RNA quality was assessed on an Agilent 2100 Bioanalyzer. Looking up the germline V gene (reference sequence) yields CDR1 LNHDA and CDR2 SQIVND. From its cysteine to its phenylalanine, the CDR3 spans 14 amino acids. Only the CDR3 DNA stays, 42 bases, in frame from base 1. Ends trimmed: V by 6 bases, J by 4 bases; bases unmatched to a gene: 7.

The sample taken for sequencing was blood. The sequence was obtained from a woman in her fifties or sixties with Graves' hyperthyroidism. Rearrangement joined TRBV19 to TRBJ2-7; TRBD1 agrees with 9 junctional bases. The nucleotide sequence reads TGTGCCAGTAGCCAGACAGGGGGGTGGTACGAGCAGTACTTC. Its protein reads: CASSQTGGWYEQYF.